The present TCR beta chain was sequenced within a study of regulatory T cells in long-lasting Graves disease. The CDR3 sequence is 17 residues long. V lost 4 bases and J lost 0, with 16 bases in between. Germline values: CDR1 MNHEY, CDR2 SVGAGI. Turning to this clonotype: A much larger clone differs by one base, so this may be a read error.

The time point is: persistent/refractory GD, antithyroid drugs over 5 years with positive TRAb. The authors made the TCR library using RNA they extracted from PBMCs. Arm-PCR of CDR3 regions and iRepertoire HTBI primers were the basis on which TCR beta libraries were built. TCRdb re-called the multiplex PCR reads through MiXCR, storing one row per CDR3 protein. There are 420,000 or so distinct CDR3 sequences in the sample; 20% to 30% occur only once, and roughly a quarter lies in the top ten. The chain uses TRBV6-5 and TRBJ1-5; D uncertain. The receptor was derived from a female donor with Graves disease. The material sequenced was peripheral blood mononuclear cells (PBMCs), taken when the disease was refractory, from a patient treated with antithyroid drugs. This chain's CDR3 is CASSSNLGRNSNQPQHF. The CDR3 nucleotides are TGTGCCAGCAGTTCCAACCTCGGACGGAATAGCAATCAGCCCCAGCATTTT.